A selection of T cell receptor beta chains follows, all from one sample in a study of cytomegalovirus exposure and HLA in healthy donors. The table came from immunoSEQ multiplex PCR; TCRdb's copy has only in-frame clones and leaves some out. In the table there are 100,000 to 150,000 clones, roughly 76% of which are singletons. Sequencing was done on a sample of PBMCs. The receptors stem from a woman in her fifties or sixties in good health and CMV-seronegative. Each CDR3 is given without its conserved first and last residue. D genes are given only for firm matches.

v_call d_call cdr3_aa
TRBV7-9 . ASSPPGQGEQY
TRBV5-5 TRBD1 ASRKPGQGAGYT
TRBV29-1 TRBD2 SVSASGSFYEQY
TRBV19 TRBD1 ASSTPGQVNTEAF
TRBV6-5 . ASSYLGAQY
TRBV4-3 . ASSQPRELNLWGYT
TRBV27 TRBD2 ASSLIAGAHEQY
TRBV28 . ASSQGYGYT
TRBV7-6 TRBD2 ASSLLSGGTDTQY
TRBV27 . ASSLSGTLTYEQY
TRBV7-9 . SSSLDQGGPYNEQF
TRBV19 TRBD1 ASTHQGQTLEAF
TRBV28 . ASRQQGSGNTIY
TRBV6-6 . ASRPPGSRHEQY
TRBV9 TRBD2 ASSVDGRERGEQF
TRBV28 TRBD2 ASGLSLAGDTQY
TRBV7-2 TRBD2 ASSPGLAGVYIQY
TRBV11-2 . ASSLDSGVWETQY
TRBV6-1 TRBD2 ASSESVAGYNEQF
TRBV30 . AWMGLGERTEAF
TRBV5-1 TRBD2 ASRTSRYNENEQF
TRBV5-4 TRBD1 ASSLEQGNYEQY
TRBV7-3 . ASSRTAAQETQY
TRBV27 . ASRWLEGEQY
TRBV5-4 . ASSLGDSRGYT
TRBV2 TRBD1 ASSEFRQGDQPQH
TRBV15 . ATSRVLQGAGYT
TRBV7-9 . ASSFSNQGSTEAF
TRBV11-1 TRBD2 ASSLKLAGSTDTQY
TRBV25-1 TRBD1 ASSKTGDWEKLF
TRBV7-2 TRBD2 ASSALAGVGGELF
TRBV4-1 . ASSPNFENSYNEQF
TRBV9 . ASSVADSPYGYT
TRBV13 TRBD2 ASSPIARAGGPPGELF
TRBV30 . AWTPRSNEQY
TRBV2 TRBD1 ASSGPGGGGQPQH
TRBV4-1 . ASSQERLTFFRELF
TRBV6-5 TRBD2 ASREGLAGTQY
TRBV2 TRBD1 ASSVDRGASYEQY
TRBV10-3 . AISSRRGDGYT
TRBV19 TRBD1 ASSVTGGPYEQY
TRBV28 . ASSLRGHTYNEQF
TRBV11-3 TRBD1 ASSPSPGQVNTGELF